These 20 T cell receptor beta chains were all obtained from the same sample, sequenced in a study of cytomegalovirus exposure and HLA in healthy donors. Primers for the PCR totalled 60 Vbeta and 13 Jbeta. The protocol was immunoSEQ multiplex PCR, while the TCRdb copy is restricted to in-frame clones and leaves out a portion. The sample yields 110,000 to 150,000 clones, about 84% seen once. Sequencing input: PBMCs. These TCRs come from a woman aged 18-29 years in good health and CMV-seropositive.

This clone was seen only a few times. The rearrangement joins TRBV6-5 to TRBJ2-1; the match to TRBD2 covers 8 bases. From germline, CDR1 is MNHEY and CDR2 SVGAGI. This CDR3 is 15 amino acids long. The V gene end was trimmed by 7 bases and the J gene end by 7 bases; junction bases not matched to a gene: 12. DNA of the CDR3: TGTGCCAGCACTCCCGCGGTAGCGGGGAGGAATGAGCAGTTCTTC. Its translation: CASTPAVAGRNEQFF.

The CDR3 here is CASLQGSSYNSPLHF. The CDR3 bases are TGTGCCAGCCTACAGGGAAGTTCCTATAATTCACCCCTCCACTTT. The genes are TRBV6-5 and TRBJ1-6; possibly TRBD1 for D (6 bases). Trimming removed 8 bases from V and 1 base from J, with 12 bases in between. The CDR3 length is 15 residues. The germline gives CDR1 MNHEY, CDR2 SVGAGI.

This clone was seen a single time. The gene calls are TRBV4-3 and TRBJ2-3; the match to TRBD2 covers 13 bases. The CDR3 runs to 16 residues. With 0 bases clipped from V and 4 bases from J, the junction kept 1 base outside the gene matches. Germline V gene data show CDR1 as LGHNA and CDR2 as YSLEER. The CDR3 nucleotides are TGCGCCAGCAGCCAAGAACTAGCGGGGGGGCCAGATACGCAGTATTTT. Translated: CASSQELAGGPDTQYF.

This chain connects TRBV9 to TRBJ2-1; the match to TRBD2 covers 12 bases. CDR1 and CDR2 (germline): SGDLS, YYNGEE. V dropped 2 bases and J dropped 9; count of bases not matched to a gene: 6. The length of the CDR3 is 15 residues. The CDR3 is CASSVAASGGGEQFF. The DNA of the CDR3 is TGTGCCAGCAGCGTGGCGGCTAGCGGGGGGGGTGAGCAGTTCTTC.

The chain employs TRBV18 and TRBJ1-2, with TRBD1 matching over 7 bases. Germline V gives CDR1 KGHSH, CDR2 LQKENI. Trimming took 4 bases from V and 6 from J; bases not matched to a gene: 2. This CDR3 has 12 residues. The CDR3 DNA reads TGTGCCAGCTCACGCACAGGGGATGGCTACACCTTC. Translated, it gives CASSRTGDGYTF. Supplemented by reference TRBV18 and TRBJ1-2, the full variable domain reads NAGVMQNPRHLVRRRGQEARLRCSPMKGHSHVYWYRQLPEEGLKFMVYLQKENIIDESGMPKERFSAEFPKEGPSILRIQQVVRGDSAAYFCASSRTGDGYTFGSGTRLTVV.

V gene TRBV6-6 combines with J gene TRBJ2-5; D remains unclear. V lost 2 bases and J lost 1, with 8 bases in between. CDR3 length: 14 amino acids. Germline loops: CDR1 MNHNY, CDR2 SVGAGI (reference sequence). The CDR3 loop is CASSYATFQETQYF. DNA for the CDR3: TGTGCCAGCAGTTACGCGACTTTCCAAGAGACCCAGTACTTC.

This clone was recorded a few times. The chain links TRBV29-1 to TRBJ1-1, with a weak D call TRBD1 (5 bases). The CDR3 has 12 amino acids. Germline assignment: CDR1 SQVTM and CDR2 ANQGSEA. Trimming removed 7 bases from V and 3 bases from J, with 12 bases in between. The CDR3 bases are TGCAGCGCCCGGGGGGGGGACACTGAAGCTTTCTTT. Translation gives CSARGGDTEAFF.

The V call is TRBV6-1, the J call TRBJ1-6; no definite D call. Germline V lookup: CDR1 MNHNS, CDR2 SASEGT. The CDR3 extends over 13 amino acids. Trimming took 1 base from V and 7 from J, leaving 5 bases between them. The CDR3: CASSEVINSPLHF. The CDR3 DNA follows: TGTGCCAGCAGTGAAGTCATCAATTCACCCCTCCACTTT.

The chain links TRBV7-7 to TRBJ2-5; 11 bases agree with TRBD2. Trimming cost V 1 base and J 5 bases; bases outside gene matches: 9. The length of the CDR3 is 17 residues. Germline lookup yields CDR1 SSHAT and CDR2 FNYEAQ (reference sequence). This CDR3 is CASSLGPSGGQAETQYF. The CDR3 DNA reads TGTGCCAGCAGCTTAGGTCCTAGCGGGGGGCAGGCGGAGACCCAGTACTTC.

This clone was recorded once. The rearrangement uses TRBV10-3 and TRBJ2-3; 11 bases are shared with TRBD1. Germline-derived CDR1 and CDR2 are ENHRY and SYGVKD. This CDR3 comprises 18 residues. After removal of 3 bases from V and 3 bases from J, the junction contained 11 bases not matched to a gene. The CDR3 spells CAISDRPPGTGGTDTQYF. The CDR3 region has the DNA TGTGCCATCAGTGACCGACCTCCCGGGACAGGGGGTACAGATACGCAGTATTTT.

The V gene is TRBV28, the J gene TRBJ2-7; perhaps TRBD1 as D (6 bases). CDR1 is MDHEN and CDR2 is SYDVKM in the germline V gene. The CDR3 runs 14 residues. Trimming took off 7 bases at V and 2 bases at J, with 15 bases between the two ends. In DNA form, the CDR3 reads TGTGCCAGCACCGACCCAGGGGTCCCCTACGAGCAGTACTTC. Amino acid sequence: CASTDPGVPYEQYF.

Here the CDR3 reads CASSLAEGNPGEQYF. CDR3 nucleotide sequence: TGTGCCAGCAGCTTAGCGGAGGGAAACCCCGGGGAGCAGTACTTC. The rearrangement links TRBV7-9 to TRBJ2-7; weak D call: TRBD2 (6 bases). This CDR3 is built from 15 residues. Germline loops: CDR1 SEHNR, CDR2 FQNEAQ (reference sequence). V was pared by 0 bases and J by 7 bases, with 16 bases between.

This rearrangement joins TRBV5-1 to TRBJ2-7, with a tentative D call TRBD2 (6 bases). The germline CDR1 and CDR2 sequences are SGHRS and YFSETQ. V lost 4 bases and J lost 6, with 20 bases in between. The length of the CDR3 is 15 residues. CDR3 DNA: TGCGCCAGCAGCCTAGATCCGGGGGTGGGAGGCGAGCAGTACTTC. Its translation: CASSLDPGVGGEQYF.

This clone turned up a few times. The CDR3 loop reads CASSPGTNNNEQFF. The CDR3 DNA reads TGTGCCAGCAGCCCAGGGACTAATAACAATGAGCAGTTCTTC. This chain uses TRBV7-9 with TRBJ2-1, with TRBD2 matching over 7 bases. Trimming took 5 bases from V and 5 from J; bases not matched to a gene: 6. The germline V gene has CDR1 SEHNR and CDR2 FQNEAQ (reference sequence). The CDR3 loop spans 14 amino acids.

This clone has a handful of counts. The gene calls are TRBV18 and TRBJ1-4, with 11 bases lining up with TRBD1. J was trimmed by 4 bases and V by 4 bases; bases with no gene match: 5. This CDR3 comprises 16 residues. Germline lookup yields CDR1 KGHSH and CDR2 LQKENI. CDR3 loop: CASSLGTGGVNEKLFF. CDR3 DNA: TGTGCCAGCTCACTCGGGACAGGGGGAGTTAATGAAAAACTGTTTTTT.

This rearrangement joins TRBV30 to TRBJ1-2, with 8 bases lining up with TRBD1. Per germline, CDR1 GTSNPN and CDR2 SVGIG (reference sequence). This CDR3 contains 17 residues. After removal of 2 bases from V and 6 bases from J, the junction contained 17 bases not matched to a gene. For the CDR3, the DNA is TGTGCCTGGAGTCCATTGGACAGGGCTGTCATCCGAAATGGCTACACCTTC. Translated, it gives CAWSPLDRAVIRNGYTF.

The chain links TRBV5-4 to TRBJ2-1, with TRBD2 matching 16 bases. The CDR3 covers 18 residues. Germline V CDR1 and CDR2: SGHNT, YYREEE (reference sequence). V lost 4 bases, J lost 0 bases, and 4 bases stayed unmatched. CDR3 nucleotides: TGTGCCAGCAGCCCGGGACTAGCGGGGGGGTACTCCTACAATGAGCAGTTCTTC. It is translated as CASSPGLAGGYSYNEQFF.

The V gene is TRBV19, the J gene TRBJ1-5; 9 nucleotides agree with TRBD1. Looked up from germline, CDR1 is LNHDA and CDR2 is SQIVND (reference sequence). The CDR3 length is 14 residues. V trimming: 1 base; J trimming: 6 bases; junction bases outside the gene matches: 1. The CDR3 reads CASSIGGQGQPQHF. Here the CDR3 DNA reads TGTGCCAGTAGTATAGGGGGACAGGGTCAGCCCCAGCATTTT. Combining the CDR3 with reference TRBV19 and TRBJ1-5 gives the whole variable domain DGGITQSPKYLFRKEGQNVTLSCEQNLNHDAMYWYRQDPGQGLRLIYYSQIVNDFQKGDIAEGYSVSREKKESFPLTVTSAQKNPTAFYLCASSIGGQGQPQHFGDGTRLSIL.

This chain uses TRBV27 with TRBJ2-1; TRBD2 matches 11 bases. This CDR3 comprises 16 residues. V shed 3 bases, J shed 3 bases, and the junction held 4 bases outside the gene matches. Germline V gene data show CDR1 as MNHEY and CDR2 as SMNVEV (reference sequence). CDR3 sequence: CASSFSLAGGYNEQFF. CDR3 nucleotides: TGTGCCAGCAGTTTCAGTCTAGCGGGGGGCTACAATGAGCAGTTCTTC.

V and J are TRBV10-3 and TRBJ2-7, with D uncertain. The CDR3 runs 15 residues. Germline loops: CDR1 ENHRY, CDR2 SYGVKD. Trimming removed 2 bases at V and 2 bases at J, with 13 bases between. The CDR3 DNA is TGTGCCATCAGTGAGGGCCAGGAACGGACCTACGAGCAGTACTTC. Translating it yields CAISEGQERTYEQYF.